A selection of T cell receptor beta chains follows, all from one sample in a study of beta chain features in type 1 diabetes. Here immunoSEQ multiplex PCR was the method, and the copy in TCRdb shows in-frame clones only, minus some. This table has around 450,000 clones, roughly an eighth appearing once. The specimen was naive CD4+ T cells from blood. The receptors stem from a woman aged 18-29 years in good health. The CDR3 runs from the conserved cysteine through the conserved F or W. D genes are given only for firm matches. A row's size may be missing; if present it is once, few, many or a size class.

J gene | clone size | V gene | CDR3 length | D gene | CDR3 DNA | CDR3 protein
TRBJ1-2 | few | TRBV14 | 15 | . | TGTGCCAGCAGCCGGGGCAACACGGGCCTTTATGGCTACACCTTC | CASSRGNTGLYGYTF
TRBJ2-1 | few | TRBV5-1 | 12 | TRBD1 | TGCGCCAGCAGCAGACAGGGCAATGAGCAGTTCTTC | CASSRQGNEQFF
TRBJ2-7 | . | TRBV30 | 14 | TRBD1 | TGTGCCTGGAGTTCAGGGGGCATTGCCTACGAGCAGTACTTC | CAWSSGGIAYEQYF
TRBJ2-5 | many | TRBV14 | 12 | . | TGTGCCAGCAGCCAGAATTTGGGCAGGCGGGACTTC | CASSQNLGRRDF
TRBJ1-1 | once | TRBV6-5 | 14 | . | TGTGCCAGCAGCTTTACGTACGGTGGCACTGAAGCTTTCTTT | CASSFTYGGTEAFF
TRBJ1-4 | few | TRBV2 | 15 | . | TGTGCCAGCAGGGATACAGGGACCACTAATGAAAAACTGTTTTTT | CASRDTGTTNEKLFF
TRBJ2-1 | . | TRBV7-9 | 11 | . | TGTGCCAGCAGAACCTCCAGCGAGCAGTTCTTC | CASRTSSEQFF
TRBJ2-5 | few | TRBV7-2 | 13 | . | TGTGCCAGCAGCCCGGGTTCCCAAGAGACCCAGTACTTC | CASSPGSQETQYF
TRBJ1-1 | few | TRBV6-5 | 15 | . | TGTGCCAGCAGCCGTCCGGGGCCGATGAACACTGAAGCTTTCTTT | CASSRPGPMNTEAFF
TRBJ1-1 | . | TRBV7-9 | 12 | . | TGTGCCAGCAGCTTAACAGGGACTGAAGCTTTCTTT | CASSLTGTEAFF
TRBJ2-7 | . | TRBV12-5 | 11 | . | TGTGCTAGTGGTTTGGGGGCAGACAAGTACTTC | CASGLGADKYF
TRBJ2-3 | few | TRBV10-3 | 15 | . | TGTGCCATCAGTGGTACAGGACCTGGCACAGATACGCAGTATTTT | CAISGTGPGTDTQYF
TRBJ1-1 | . | TRBV27 | 14 | TRBD1 | TGTGCCAGCAGTTTCCGGGACAGGAACACTGAAGCTTTCTTT | CASSFRDRNTEAFF
TRBJ2-3 | . | TRBV4-1 | 17 | . | TGCGCCAGCAGCCAAGATGGCACAGGGATTATGACAGATACGCAGTATTTT | CASSQDGTGIMTDTQYF
TRBJ2-7 | . | TRBV5-1 | 11 | . | TGCGCCAGCACCACAAAGGGGGAGCAGTACTTC | CASTTKGEQYF
TRBJ2-4 | few | TRBV28 | 13 | TRBD1 | TGTGCCAGCAGTTTCCAGGGGGAAAACATTCAGTACTTC | CASSFQGENIQYF
TRBJ1-2 | few | TRBV28 | 13 | . | TGTGCCAGCAGTTCCCTCTGGGGGTATGGCTACACCTTC | CASSSLWGYGYTF
TRBJ2-1 | . | TRBV27 | 13 | . | TGTGCCACCCAGGGGTGGAGCCGCAATGAGCAGTTCTTC | CATQGWSRNEQFF
TRBJ2-1 | . | TRBV7-6 | 15 | TRBD2 | TGTGCCAGCAGCCAAGGGACTAGCGGGAAGGATGAGCAGTTCTTC | CASSQGTSGKDEQFF
TRBJ1-5 | . | TRBV10-3 | 14 | . | TGTGCCATCAGTGAGGTTTCGGGCAATCAGCCCCAGCATTTT | CAISEVSGNQPQHF
TRBJ2-4 | few | TRBV6-5 | 14 | TRBD1 | TGTGCCAGCAGAGATGGACAGGGTGGGAACATTCAGTACTTC | CASRDGQGGNIQYF
TRBJ2-6 | . | TRBV6-5 | 15 | TRBD1 | TGTGCCAGCAGCACAGGGGGCTCTGGGGCCAACGTCCTGACTTTC | CASSTGGSGANVLTF
TRBJ1-2 | . | TRBV4-3 | 13 | . | TGCGCCAGCAGCCGGGTGGGTAACTATGGCTACACCTTC | CASSRVGNYGYTF
TRBJ1-5 | . | TRBV30 | 13 | . | TGTGCCTGGGCAGCGAGCTACAATCAGCCCCAGCATTTT | CAWAASYNQPQHF
TRBJ2-7 | . | TRBV7-2 | 15 | . | TGTGCCAGCAGCTTAAGGGGCGGGCACTCCTACGAGCAGTACTTC | CASSLRGGHSYEQYF
TRBJ1-2 | . | TRBV9 | 15 | . | TGTGCCAGCAGCGTGCACGGACAGAGCGTCTATGGCTACACCTTC | CASSVHGQSVYGYTF
TRBJ2-3 | few | TRBV29-1 | 13 | . | TGCAGCGTCCGCCGTTCCCTCACAGATACGCAGTATTTT | CSVRRSLTDTQYF
TRBJ1-6 | few | TRBV4-2 | 16 | TRBD1 | TGTGCCAGCAGCCAAGTAAGGGGACAGGGCGCTTCACCCCTCCACTTT | CASSQVRGQGASPLHF
TRBJ2-1 | many | TRBV30 | 11 | . | TGTGCCTGGAGTGGCGGGACAGCACAGTTCTTC | CAWSGGTAQFF
TRBJ2-4 | few | TRBV7-9 | 14 | . | TGTGCCAGCAGTCAATCCGGGGGATTCAACATTCAGTACTTC | CASSQSGGFNIQYF
TRBJ2-5 | few | TRBV30 | 14 | TRBD2 | TGTGCCTGGATGGGGAGGGCCATCCAAGAGACCCAGTACTTC | CAWMGRAIQETQYF
TRBJ1-1 | few | TRBV4-1 | 15 | . | TGCGCCAGCAGCCAAGTCGTCAGACTGAACACTGAAGCTTTCTTT | CASSQVVRLNTEAFF
TRBJ2-4 | . | TRBV10-3 | 16 | TRBD2 | TGTGCCATCAGTGACCCTCTTCGGGGGGACAAAAACATTCAGTACTTC | CAISDPLRGDKNIQYF
TRBJ2-7 | . | TRBV6-1 | 13 | TRBD1 | TGTGCCAGCAGTGGGCAGGGGGCCCCCTTGGAGTACTTC | CASSGQGAPLEYF
TRBJ1-4 | few | TRBV19 | 11 | . | TGTGCCAGTCTTCGGGGCGAAAAACTGTTTTTT | CASLRGEKLFF
TRBJ2-1 | . | TRBV2 | 10 | . | TGTGCCAGCGGCCGGGCCACGCAGTTCTTC | CASGRATQFF
TRBJ2-7 | few | TRBV6-5 | 15 | . | TGTGCCAGCAGTTATTACGGTATCAGATCCTACGAGCAGTACTTC | CASSYYGIRSYEQYF
TRBJ2-7 | . | TRBV30 | 14 | . | TGTGCCTGGAGGCGGAGGGAGCCCGCCTACGAGCAGTACTTC | CAWRRREPAYEQYF
TRBJ2-7 | . | TRBV7-2 | 13 | . | TGTGCCAGCAGCTTATTCCCGACAGACGAGCAGTACTTC | CASSLFPTDEQYF
TRBJ1-1 | few | TRBV14 | 11 | . | TGTGCCAGCAGCCCCGGCGTCGAAGCTTTCTTT | CASSPGVEAFF
TRBJ2-1 | . | TRBV7-6 | 17 | TRBD2 | TGTGCCAGCAGCCGTAAAGCGGGAGGGAACTCCTACAATGAGCAGTTCTTC | CASSRKAGGNSYNEQFF
TRBJ1-1 | few | TRBV7-9 | 13 | . | TGTGCCAGCACCGCCTTAGGGAACACTGAAGCTTTCTTT | CASTALGNTEAFF
TRBJ2-5 | few | TRBV2 | 14 | . | TGTGCCAGCACTCAAACCGGGATCCAAGAGACCCAGTACTTC | CASTQTGIQETQYF
TRBJ1-1 | few | TRBV7-9 | 14 | . | TGTGCCAGCAGGAATGGAGGGCGAAACACTGAAGCTTTCTTT | CASRNGGRNTEAFF
TRBJ2-5 | few | TRBV7-2 | 17 | TRBD2 | TGTGCCAGCAGCCTGCGGACTAGCGGGAGGGCCGGAGAGACCCAGTACTTC | CASSLRTSGRAGETQYF
TRBJ2-3 | few | TRBV7-3 | 13 | . | TGTGCCAGCGGTAGGGGGAACACAGATACGCAGTATTTT | CASGRGNTDTQYF
TRBJ1-6 | . | TRBV7-2 | 15 | . | TGTGCCAGCAGCTTAGGAGGGACCTATAATTCACCCCTCCACTTT | CASSLGGTYNSPLHF
TRBJ1-5 | few | TRBV25-1 | 13 | . | TGTGCCAGCAGTGCGGGGGCTGGTCAGCCCCAGCATTTT | CASSAGAGQPQHF
TRBJ2-1 | . | TRBV25-1 | 14 | . | TGTGCCAGCAGTGCTCGCAGCTCCTACAATGAGCAGTTCTTC | CASSARSSYNEQFF
TRBJ2-5 | . | TRBV7-9 | 14 | . | TGTGCCAGCAGTTCTACGGACTCGCAAGAGACCCAGTACTTC | CASSSTDSQETQYF
TRBJ2-6 | . | TRBV29-1 | 14 | . | TGCAGCGTTGTGGGTACCTCTGGGGCCAACGTCCTGACTTTC | CSVVGTSGANVLTF
TRBJ2-5 | few | TRBV7-9 | 16 | TRBD1 | TGTGCCAGCAGCTTAGCGGGGACAGGACCCCAAGAGACCCAGTACTTC | CASSLAGTGPQETQYF
TRBJ1-2 | few | TRBV29-1 | 14 | . | TGCAGCGTTCCTGGACAGCGTCCTAACTATGGCTACACCTTC | CSVPGQRPNYGYTF
TRBJ1-5 | . | TRBV18 | 13 | . | TGTGCCAGCTCACAGGCGATCAATCAGCCCCAGCATTTT | CASSQAINQPQHF
TRBJ1-6 | . | TRBV9 | 14 | TRBD1 | TGTGCCAGCAGCGTGACAGGGGCCAATTCACCCCTCCACTTT | CASSVTGANSPLHF
TRBJ1-5 | few | TRBV15 | 14 | . | TGTGCCACCAGCAGAGATCCGAGCAATCAGCCCCAGCATTTT | CATSRDPSNQPQHF
TRBJ1-6 | few | TRBV6-5 | 15 | . | TGTGCCAGCAGTTACTGGGCAGATGAAAATTCACCCCTCCACTTT | CASSYWADENSPLHF
TRBJ1-4 | . | TRBV4-1 | 13 | . | TGCGCCAGCAGCCAAGTGTTTAATGAAAAACTGTTTTTT | CASSQVFNEKLFF
TRBJ1-2 | few | TRBV7-2 | 13 | TRBD1 | TGTGCCAGCAGCCAGGACAGGGGAAATGGCTACACCTTC | CASSQDRGNGYTF